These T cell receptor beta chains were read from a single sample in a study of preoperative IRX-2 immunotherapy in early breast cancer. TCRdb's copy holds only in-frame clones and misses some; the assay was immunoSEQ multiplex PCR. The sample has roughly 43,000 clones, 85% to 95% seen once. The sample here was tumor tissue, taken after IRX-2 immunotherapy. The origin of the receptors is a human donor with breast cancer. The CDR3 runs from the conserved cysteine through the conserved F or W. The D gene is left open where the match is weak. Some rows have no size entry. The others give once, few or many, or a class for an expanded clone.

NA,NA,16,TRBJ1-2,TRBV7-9,CASSLEVPGQGYGYTF,TGTGCCAGCAGCTTAGAAGTCCCAGGCCAAGGGTATGGCTACACCTTC
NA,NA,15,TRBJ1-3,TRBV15,CATSRDRHSGNTIYF,TGTGCCACCAGCCGCGACAGGCACTCTGGAAACACCATATATTTT
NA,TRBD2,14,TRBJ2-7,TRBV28,CASGVIAGAYEQYF,TGTGCCAGCGGGGTCATAGCGGGGGCCTACGAGCAGTACTTC
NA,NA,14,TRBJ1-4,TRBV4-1,CASSQDRTIEKLFF,TGCGCCAGCAGCCAAGACAGGACTATTGAAAAACTGTTTTTT
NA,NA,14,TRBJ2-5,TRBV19,CASSIDRGGGTQYF,TGTGCCAGTAGTATAGACAGGGGAGGTGGGACCCAGTACTTC
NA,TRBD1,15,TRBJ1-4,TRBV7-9,CASSLTGGLWEKLFF,TGTGCCAGCAGCCTGACAGGGGGACTGTGGGAAAAACTGTTTTTT
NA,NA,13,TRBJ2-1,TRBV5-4,CASSLVRDNEQFF,TGTGCCAGCAGCTTGGTTCGGGACAATGAGCAGTTCTTC
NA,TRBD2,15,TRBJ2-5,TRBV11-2,CASRRLAGVQETQYF,TGTGCCAGCAGGCGACTAGCGGGAGTTCAAGAGACCCAGTACTTC
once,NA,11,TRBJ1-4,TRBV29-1,CSGGREEKLFF,TGCAGCGGCGGCCGGGAAGAAAAACTGTTTTTT
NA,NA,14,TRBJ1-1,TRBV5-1,CASSNGGGSREAFF,TGCGCCAGCAGCAATGGGGGAGGCAGCCGTGAAGCTTTCTTT
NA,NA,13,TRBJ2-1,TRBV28,CASKEKLNNEQFF,TGTGCCAGCAAGGAGAAGCTAAACAATGAGCAGTTCTTC
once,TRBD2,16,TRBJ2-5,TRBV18,CASSPPTSGRRETQYF,TGTGCCAGCTCACCACCGACTAGCGGGAGACGCGAGACCCAGTACTTC
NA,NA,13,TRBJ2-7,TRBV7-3,CASAQGGGQEQYF,TGTGCCAGCGCTCAAGGGGGGGGACAGGAGCAGTACTTC
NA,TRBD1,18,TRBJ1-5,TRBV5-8,CASRADRILGLSNQPQHF,TGTGCCAGCAGGGCGGACAGGATCCTAGGCCTTAGCAATCAGCCCCAGCATTTT
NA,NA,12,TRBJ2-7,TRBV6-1,CAAKRTTIEQYF,TGTGCCGCCAAGCGGACCACCATCGAGCAGTACTTC
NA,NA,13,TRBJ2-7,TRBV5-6,CASSFGRLYEQYF,TGTGCCAGCAGCTTCGGACGCCTTTACGAGCAGTACTTC
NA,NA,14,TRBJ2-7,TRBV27,CASSPGTRFYEQYF,TGTGCCAGCAGTCCCGGGACACGATTCTACGAGCAGTACTTC
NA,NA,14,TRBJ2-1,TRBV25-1,CASSVLSSYNEQFF,TGTGCCAGCAGTGTCCTAAGCTCCTACAATGAGCAGTTCTTC
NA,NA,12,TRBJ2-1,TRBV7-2,CASSLAGVEQFF,TGTGCCAGCAGCTTAGCGGGGGTTGAGCAGTTCTTC
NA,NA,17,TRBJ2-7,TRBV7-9,CASSFITGRITPYEQYF,TGTGCCAGCAGCTTTATTACAGGGAGGATTACGCCCTACGAGCAGTACTTC
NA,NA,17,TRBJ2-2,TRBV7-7,CASSLAVAGSNTGELFF,TGTGCCAGCAGCTTAGCAGTTGCGGGGTCTAATACCGGGGAGCTGTTTTTT
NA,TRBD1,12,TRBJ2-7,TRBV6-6,CAVQGVVNEQYF,TGTGCCGTACAGGGGGTGGTAAACGAGCAGTACTTC
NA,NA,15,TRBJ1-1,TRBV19,CASSNWGGGRTEAFF,TGTGCCAGTAGTAACTGGGGCGGGGGGCGGACTGAAGCTTTCTTT
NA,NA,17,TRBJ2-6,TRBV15,CATSREGRASGANVLTF,TGTGCCACCAGCAGAGAGGGCCGGGCCTCTGGGGCCAACGTCCTGACTTTC
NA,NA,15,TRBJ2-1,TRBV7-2,CASSYFDLGGNEQFF,TGTGCCAGCAGCTATTTTGACCTGGGCGGCAATGAGCAGTTCTTC
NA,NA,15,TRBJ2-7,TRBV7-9,CASSPLRTDTYEQYF,TGTGCCAGCAGCCCCCTCCGGACAGATACCTACGAGCAGTACTTC
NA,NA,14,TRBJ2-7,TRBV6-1,CASSFSSGAYEQYF,TGTGCCAGCAGTTTCTCGAGCGGAGCCTACGAGCAGTACTTC
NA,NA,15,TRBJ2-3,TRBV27,CASSLTVSSPDTQYF,TGTGCCAGCAGTTTGACCGTTTCATCCCCAGATACGCAGTATTTT
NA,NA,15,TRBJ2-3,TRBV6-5,CASSYEGVSTDTQYF,TGTGCCAGCAGTTACGAAGGGGTCAGCACAGATACGCAGTATTTT
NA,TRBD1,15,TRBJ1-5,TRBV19,CASSIEDRVVKPQHF,TGTGCCAGTAGTATAGAAGACAGGGTGGTCAAGCCCCAGCATTTT
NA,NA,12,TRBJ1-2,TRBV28,CASSFRQYGYTF,TGTGCCAGCAGTTTTAGACAGTATGGCTACACCTTC
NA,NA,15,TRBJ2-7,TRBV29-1,CSVEDTTESSYEQYF,TGCAGCGTTGAAGATACGACAGAGAGCTCCTACGAGCAGTACTTC
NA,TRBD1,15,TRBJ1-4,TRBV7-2,CASSSQQGAEEKLFF,TGTGCCAGCAGCTCTCAACAGGGGGCGGAGGAAAAACTGTTTTTT
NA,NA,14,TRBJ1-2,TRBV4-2,CASSPTGGGVVYTF,TGTGCCAGCAGCCCCACGGGCGGGGGGGTGGTTTACACCTTC
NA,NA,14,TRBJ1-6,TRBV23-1,CASIPRGQRSPLHF,TGCGCCAGCATTCCGAGGGGTCAACGTTCACCCCTCCACTTT
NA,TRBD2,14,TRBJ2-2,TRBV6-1,CAIRTSGGAGELFF,TGTGCCATTCGTACTAGCGGGGGCGCCGGGGAGCTGTTTTTT
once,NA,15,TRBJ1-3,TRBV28,CASSTIGGPGNTIYF,TGTGCCAGCAGTACCATCGGTGGACCGGGAAACACCATATATTTT
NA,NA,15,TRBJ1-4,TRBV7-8,CASSGRGGTNEKLFF,TGTGCCAGCAGCGGCCGTGGGGGTACTAATGAAAAACTGTTTTTT
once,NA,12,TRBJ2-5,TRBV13,CASSWSQETQYF,TGTGCCAGCAGCTGGTCCCAAGAGACCCAGTACTTC
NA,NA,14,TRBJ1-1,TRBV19,CASSSLHEGPEAFF,TGTGCCAGTAGTAGCCTTCACGAGGGACCTGAAGCTTTCTTT
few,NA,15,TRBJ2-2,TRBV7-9,CASSLALVSTGELFF,TGTGCCAGCAGCTTAGCCCTAGTGTCAACCGGGGAGCTGTTTTTT
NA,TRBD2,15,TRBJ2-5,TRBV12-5,CASGWTSGGKETQYF,TGTGCTAGTGGTTGGACTAGCGGGGGTAAAGAGACCCAGTACTTC